This entry features one T cell receptor beta chain sequence. The antigen it binds to is not known. No per-base quality is available; no much larger clone lies one base away. The germline V gene (reference sequence) sets CDR1 to MNHEY and CDR2 to SMNVEV. The CDR3 goes from the cysteine to the phenylalanine over 14 residues. This entry keeps only the CDR3 DNA: 42 bases, framed from base 1. The trim is 8 bases for V and 5 bases for J, with a gap of 19 bases between the germline ends. Enrolling through a virtual design, the prospective study's participants ranged in age from roughly 18 to 95 years and lived across 24 United States geographic areas. Cohort assignment in the prospective study relied on participant-reported clinical history from a screening survey and a study questionnaire. Exposed participants had been in contact, within 2 weeks of entering the study, with a person who had a PCR-confirmed or clinician-diagnosed case of COVID-19. Each participant in the prospective study had whole blood, serum and a nasopharyngeal or oropharyngeal swab collected by mobile phlebotomists. Prospective study participants could optionally give additional blood draws and questionnaires over an approximately two-month period. Before DNA extraction, prospective study blood samples were shipped either frozen or at room temperature.

The sample belongs to a study of blood T cell repertoires in COVID-19 (dated by TCRdb to 2018 to 2020). About the full investigation: The collaborator samples originated in the United States, Italy and Spain and spanned the acute and convalescent phases of COVID-19. The material from the prospective study consisted of cDNA or gDNA derived from T cells, B-cell-depleted T cells, or PBMCs. A freely available public database, intended as a resource for researchers studying the immune response to SARS-CoV-2, is where the repertoires were released. The samples were drawn from two sources: the first 160 participants of the ongoing ImmuneRACE study, and 1,254 subjects contributed by 6 global collaborators. Deeply sampled blood TCRbeta repertoires from subjects exposed to, actively infected with, or recovered from COVID-19 were included in the dataset. Where available, HLA class I and class II types were obtained from metadata supplied by the sample provider rather than from assay-based typing. The sample metadata nearly always contained a de-identified subject ID, COVID-19 status, age in years and sex. What the research found in general, with its limitations: The amount of clinical and demographic metadata varied by source and participant and was provided uncurated.

The immunoSEQ Assay, a bias-controlled multiplex PCR, was used to amplify TCRbeta CDR3 regions from genomic DNA. In the source study's methods: Within the assay, amplification of reference gene primers was used to estimate how many nucleated cells each sample contained. To quantify the absolute abundance of each unique TCRbeta CDR3 rearrangement, sequence reads were collapsed and filtered. For each sample, productive Simpson clonality was calculated by taking the square root of Simpson's diversity index across productive rearrangements. TCRdb limited this immuneACCESS table to in-frame rearrangements with V and J called. A share of clones is missing; checked studies link under half to unresolved V genes, and the rest is unexplained. The V and J calls and the clone size are those of that table, but D and trimming were determined from the DNA. This sample has about 190,000 clones in its table, and about 83% of those were observed once. Roughly 3.1% of the sample is in the top ten clones.

The chain couples TRBV27 to TRBJ2-7, with TRBD1 tentatively as D gene (5 bases match). This clonotype was sampled from a woman under 40 who had been exposed to COVID-19. Material for sequencing was PBMCs or T cells enriched from blood (not recorded which). The CDR3 reads as follows: CASGRAYGRDEQYF. The nucleotide sequence reads TGTGCCAGCGGCAGGGCCTATGGTCGGGACGAGCAGTACTTC.